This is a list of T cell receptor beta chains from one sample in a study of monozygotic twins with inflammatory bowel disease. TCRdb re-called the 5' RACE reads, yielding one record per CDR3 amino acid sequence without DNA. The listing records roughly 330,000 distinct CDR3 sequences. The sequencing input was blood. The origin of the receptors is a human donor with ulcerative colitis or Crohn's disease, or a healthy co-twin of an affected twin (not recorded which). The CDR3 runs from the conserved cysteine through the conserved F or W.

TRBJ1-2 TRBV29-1 CRYRGGLDGYTF
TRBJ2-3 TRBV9 CASSVEVFRGGTDTQYF
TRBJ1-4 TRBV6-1 CASSDFQGATNEKLFF
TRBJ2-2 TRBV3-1 CASSQPTGSNTGELFF
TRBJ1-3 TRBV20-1 CSAATGRLTGNTIYF
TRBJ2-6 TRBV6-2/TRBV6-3 CASSWTTGANVLTF
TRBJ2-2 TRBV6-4 CASSEESVGGELFF
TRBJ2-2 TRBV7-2 CASSDSGLADGDLFF
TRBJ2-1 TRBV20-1 CSAAELAGVRSSYNEQFF
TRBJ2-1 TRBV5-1 CASSPGTSRPNEQFF
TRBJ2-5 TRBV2 CASSVGYQETQYF
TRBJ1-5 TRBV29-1 CSVGQDNQPQHF
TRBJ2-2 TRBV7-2 CASSLRLAGGPVTGELFF
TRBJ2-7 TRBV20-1 CSASQGYEQYF
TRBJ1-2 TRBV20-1 CSVQGEGPLNYGYTF
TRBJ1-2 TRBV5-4 CASSLRQTNYGYTF
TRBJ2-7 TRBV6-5 CASRKQGYEQYF
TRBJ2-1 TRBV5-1 CASSSSSGRYEQFF
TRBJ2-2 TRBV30 CAWMLGSGELFF
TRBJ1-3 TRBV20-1 CSARQGRGLGNTIYF
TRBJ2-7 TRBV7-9 CASRRLTGYEQYF
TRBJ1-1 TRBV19 CASSGRALRSGAFF
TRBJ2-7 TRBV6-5 CASSYTGPPEGEQYF
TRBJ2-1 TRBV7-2 CASSLGVIEQFF
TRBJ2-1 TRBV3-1 CASSQDLTGGSGRAKEQFF
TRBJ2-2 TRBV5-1 CASSEGNTGELFF
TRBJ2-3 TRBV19 CASSRLAGYSDTQYF
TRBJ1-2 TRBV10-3 CAISGGDSLTMGYTF
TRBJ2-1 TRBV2 CASSDERQGSYNEQFF
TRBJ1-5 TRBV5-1 CASSEGQGRDQPQHF
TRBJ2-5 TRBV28 CASSYQTGGHQETQYF
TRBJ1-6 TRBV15 CATSRDLGGGELHF
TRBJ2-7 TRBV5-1 CASRKGSPYEQYF
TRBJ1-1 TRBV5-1 CASSLEPQGTEAFF
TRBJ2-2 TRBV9 CASSVVAAEGGELFF
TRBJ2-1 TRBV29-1 CSVDNSGTGGRNEQFF
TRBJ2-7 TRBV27 CASGSHTDAYEQYF
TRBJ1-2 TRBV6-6 CASDQGATGYTF
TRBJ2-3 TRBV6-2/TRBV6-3 CASSYSMRGGTDTQYF
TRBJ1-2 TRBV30 CAWRPEDPRGFYGYTF
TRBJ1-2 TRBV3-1 CASSHRQGRDNYGYTF
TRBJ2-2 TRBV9 CASSVGRGPTGELFF